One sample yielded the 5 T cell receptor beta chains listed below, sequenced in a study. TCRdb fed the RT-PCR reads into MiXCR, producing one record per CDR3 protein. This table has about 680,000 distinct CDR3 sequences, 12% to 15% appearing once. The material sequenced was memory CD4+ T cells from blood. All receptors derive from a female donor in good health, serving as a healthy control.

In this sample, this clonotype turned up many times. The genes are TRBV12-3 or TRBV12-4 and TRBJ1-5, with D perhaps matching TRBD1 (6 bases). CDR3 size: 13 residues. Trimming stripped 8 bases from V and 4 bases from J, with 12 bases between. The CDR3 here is CASRGTLNQPQHF. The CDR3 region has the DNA TGTGCCAGCCGAGGGACACTTAATCAGCCCCAGCATTTT.

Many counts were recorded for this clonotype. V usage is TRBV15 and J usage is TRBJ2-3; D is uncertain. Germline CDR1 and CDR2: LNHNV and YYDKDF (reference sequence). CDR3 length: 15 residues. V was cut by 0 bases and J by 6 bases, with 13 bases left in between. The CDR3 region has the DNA TGTGCCACCAGCAGAGATAAGCCTTTTGGGGATACGCAGTATTTT. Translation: CATSRDKPFGDTQYF. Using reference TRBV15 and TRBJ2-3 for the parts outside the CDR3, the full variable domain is DAMVIQNPRYQVTQFGKPVTLSCSQTLNHNVMYWYQQKSSQAPKLLFHYYDKDFNNEADTPDNFQSRRPNTSFCFLDIRSPGLGDTAMYLCATSRDKPFGDTQYFGPGTRLTVL.

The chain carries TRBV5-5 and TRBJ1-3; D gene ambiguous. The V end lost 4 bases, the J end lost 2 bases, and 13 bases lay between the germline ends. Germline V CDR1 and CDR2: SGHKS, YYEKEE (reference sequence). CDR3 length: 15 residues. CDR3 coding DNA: TGTGCCAGCAGCGTGGTGTACAGTACTGGAAACACCATATATTTT. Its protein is CASSVVYSTGNTIYF.

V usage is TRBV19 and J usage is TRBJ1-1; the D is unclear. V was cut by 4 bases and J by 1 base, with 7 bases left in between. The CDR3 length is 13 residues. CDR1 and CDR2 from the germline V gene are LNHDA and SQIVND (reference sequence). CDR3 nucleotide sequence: TGTGCCAGTAGTACTCGGGGGAACACTGAAGCTTTCTTT. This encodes CASSTRGNTEAFF.

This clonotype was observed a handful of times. CDR3 sequence reads: CASRRDRGTGNTIYF. As DNA, the CDR3 is TGTGCCAGCAGGCGAGACAGGGGAACGGGAAACACCATATATTTT. The chain links TRBV12-3 or TRBV12-4 to TRBJ1-3; the match to TRBD1 covers 8 bases. V lost 6 bases and J lost 4; bases outside the gene matches: 8. The CDR3 spans 15 residues.